The clone carrying this T cell receptor (beta chain) has a count of ten or more. Its antigen is not identified. The sample belongs to a study of read filtering for tumor transcriptome and immune sequencing. Study details: DNase treatment preceded whole-transcriptome library preparation. Findings of the study overall: In IR-seq, single-read clonotypes were around 85% of clonotypes but around 3.5% of reads. The sorted CD138-negative fraction was a mixed bone marrow immune population, not purified T cells.

V dropped 8 bases and J dropped 7 bases, with 26 bases sitting between them. There are 17 residues in the CDR3. Germline assignment: CDR1 LNHDA and CDR2 SQIVND (reference sequence). Molecular barcoded adaptors covering alpha/delta and beta/gamma chains were used on approximately 400 ng RNA. TCRdb analysed the reads with MiXCR anew, one entry per CDR3 protein. The table includes 120,000 or so distinct CDR3 sequences, approximately 12% detected once. The chain combines TRBV19 with TRBJ1-4; D unresolved. Sequenced: a population of CD138-negative cells sorted from bone marrow. The sequence derives from a donor at least 40 years old with multiple myeloma. The chain's CDR3 is CASLRNYYPGGAEKLFF. The CDR3 DNA reads TGTGCCAGTCTACGGAATTACTATCCGGGAGGAGCTGAAAAACTGTTTTTT.